Following are 20 T cell receptor beta chains from one sample sequenced in a study of shared clonotypes between healthy human individuals. The table came from immunoSEQ multiplex PCR; TCRdb's copy has only in-frame clones and leaves some out. The top ten clones hold approximately 0.41% of a sample with some 2,500,000 clones, just under 95% of them seen once. Sequences were obtained from naive CD4+ T cells from PBMCs. Subset defined: CD45RA+ positively selected. Source of these receptors: a man aged 18 to 35 in good health. Some clones in this sample may be carry-over from other donors' samples.

The chain is built from TRBV4-3 and TRBJ1-3; TRBD1 might be the D (5 bases). Trimming removed 0 bases at V and 4 bases at J, with 13 bases between. Germline lookup yields CDR1 LGHNA and CDR2 YSLEER. The CDR3 has 16 residues. CDR3 DNA: TGCGCCAGCAGCCAAGATATACTGAGACAGGGAAACACCATATATTTT. This gives the protein CASSQDILRQGNTIYF.

The gene calls are TRBV4-2 and TRBJ2-3; the D gene is possibly TRBD1 (5 bases). The CDR3 covers 18 residues. V gave up 1 base and J gave up 1 base, with 18 bases separating them. Germline V gene sequence: CDR1 LGHNA, CDR2 YNFKEQ. The CDR3 region has the DNA TGTGCCAGCAGCCAAGGACAGTCTCAGCTGCTGGGCACAGATACGCAGTATTTT. This encodes CASSQGQSQLLGTDTQYF.

V usage is TRBV29-1 and J usage is TRBJ2-1; 9 nucleotides agree with TRBD1. The germline V gene encodes CDR1 SQVTM and CDR2 ANQGSEA. The CDR3 runs to 14 residues. V shed 6 bases and J 7 bases; nucleotides not matched to a gene: 10. The CDR3 reads CSVSPGQGLNEQFF. The CDR3 DNA follows: TGCAGCGTGAGCCCGGGACAGGGCTTGAATGAGCAGTTCTTC.

This chain connects TRBV7-2 to TRBJ2-1, with unresolved D. V lost 5 bases and J 8 bases, leaving 19 bases between the germline ends. The CDR3 loop spans 15 amino acids. Germline lookup yields CDR1 SGHTA and CDR2 FQGNSA. CDR3 in DNA: TGTGCCAGCAGCCGATCTATGGCAGGAGAGGATGAGCAGTTCTTC. This encodes CASSRSMAGEDEQFF.

Concerning this clone: Other DNA sequences in this specimen translate into the identical CDR3. This chain joins TRBV5-1 and TRBJ2-7; 7 positions agree with TRBD1. V lost 0 bases, J lost 0 bases, and 3 bases stayed unmatched. The CDR3 consists of 15 residues. Per germline, CDR1 SGHRS and CDR2 YFSETQ. This CDR3 reads CASSLVGDSSYEQYF. CDR3 coding DNA: TGCGCCAGCAGCTTGGTCGGGGACAGCTCCTACGAGCAGTACTTC.

The rearrangement uses TRBV7-2 and TRBJ2-1, with D perhaps TRBD1 (8 bases). This CDR3 spans 15 amino acids. Trimming took 4 bases from V and 4 from J, leaving 14 bases between them. CDR1 SGHTA and CDR2 FQGNSA come from the germline V gene. The CDR3 region has the DNA TGTGCCAGCAGCTCAAACAGGGGGGGTTACAATGAGCAGTTCTTC. This translates into CASSSNRGGYNEQFF.

This chain uses TRBV9 with TRBJ2-1; TRBD2 is a possible D gene (6 bases). This CDR3 region has 13 residues. Trimming left V 2 bases short and J 12 bases short, with 15 bases between. In germline, CDR1 is SGDLS, CDR2 YYNGEE. In DNA form, the CDR3 reads TGTGCCAGCAGCGTCACGTCGGGAGCGTGGCAGTTCTTC. It specifies CASSVTSGAWQFF.

The V and J genes are TRBV6-5 and TRBJ1-1; the D is unclear. Germline CDR1 MNHEY, CDR2 SVGAGI. V was pared by 5 bases and J by 0 bases, with 10 bases between. This CDR3 comprises 14 residues. Here the CDR3 reads CASSPGLMNTEAFF. CDR3 DNA sequence: TGTGCCAGCAGTCCTGGGCTTATGAACACTGAAGCTTTCTTT.

The chain couples TRBV5-6 to TRBJ2-4; D remains unclear. Between the trimmed V and J ends, which lost 0 bases and 6 bases, there was a span of 13 bases. Germline CDR1 SGHDT, CDR2 YYEEEE. There are 15 residues in the CDR3. CDR3 loop: CASSLGIPPGNIQYF. The CDR3 bases are TGTGCCAGCAGCTTGGGTATTCCGCCAGGAAACATTCAGTACTTC. Together with reference TRBV5-6 and TRBJ2-4, the CDR3 gives the full variable domain: DAGVTQSPTHLIKTRGQQVTLRCSPKSGHDTVSWYQQALGQGPQFIFQYYEEEERQRGNFPDRFSGHQFPNYSSELNVNALLLGDSALYLCASSLGIPPGNIQYFGAGTRLSVL.

This rearrangement joins TRBV9 to TRBJ2-7; no clear D gene. V lost 2 bases and J lost 1, with 13 bases in between. This CDR3 comprises 15 residues. Germline V gene lookup returns CDR1 SGDLS and CDR2 YYNGEE. CDR3 protein: CASSVGSANSYEQYF. The CDR3 bases are TGTGCCAGCAGCGTGGGGTCTGCAAATTCCTACGAGCAGTACTTC.

This chain links TRBV11-3 with TRBJ2-7; 7 nucleotides match TRBD1. The CDR3 runs 15 residues. Germline loops: CDR1 SGHNT, CDR2 YENEEA. V dropped 4 bases and J dropped 2; count of bases not matched to a gene: 8. CDR3 coding DNA: TGTGCCAGCAGCTCCGGGACAGCCAATCCCTACGAGCAGTACTTC. Amino acids: CASSSGTANPYEQYF.

V is TRBV28 and J is TRBJ2-1, with D hard to call. The germline CDR1 and CDR2 sequences are MDHEN and SYDVKM. The CDR3 runs to 12 residues. With 2 bases removed from V and 8 bases from J, the gap between germline ends came to 7 bases. The CDR3 spells CASSLVVDEQFF. In nucleotides, the CDR3 is TGTGCCAGCAGTTTAGTGGTTGATGAGCAGTTCTTC.

The chain is built from TRBV25-1 and TRBJ2-3, with 9 bases fitting TRBD2. Trimming took 1 base from V and 2 from J; bases not matched to a gene: 4. This CDR3 is 16 amino acids long. Looked up from germline, CDR1 is MGHDK and CDR2 is SYGVNS. The chain's CDR3 is CASSEWAGGSTDTQYF. In nucleotides, the CDR3 is TGTGCCAGCAGTGAATGGGCGGGAGGGTCCACAGATACGCAGTATTTT. Drawing the rest from reference TRBV25-1 and TRBJ2-3, the complete variable domain is EADIYQTPRYLVIGTGKKITLECSQTMGHDKMYWYQQDPGMELHLIHYSYGVNSTEKGDLSSESTVSRIRTEHFPLTLESARPSHTSQYLCASSEWAGGSTDTQYFGPGTRLTVL.

This sequence joins TRBV6-6 and TRBJ2-5; no reliable D call. V was trimmed by 7 bases and J by 3 bases, leaving 15 bases between them. The CDR3 runs to 14 residues. Germline V gene lookup returns CDR1 MNHNY and CDR2 SVGAGI (reference sequence). The chain's CDR3 is CASTPSAEEETQYF. DNA for the CDR3: TGTGCCAGCACCCCCTCGGCGGAAGAAGAGACCCAGTACTTC.

The DNA for the CDR3 is TGTGCCAGCTCACCTGGGACGGGAGGGCCGGGGGAGCAGTACTTC. Its translation: CASSPGTGGPGEQYF. The V gene is TRBV18, the J gene TRBJ2-7, with 8 positions matching TRBD2. Germline V CDR1 and CDR2: KGHSH, LQKENI. Losses at the gene ends were 3 bases for V and 7 bases for J; bases not matched to a gene: 11. The length of the CDR3 is 15 residues.

The rearrangement joins TRBV5-1 to TRBJ2-2; D unresolved. The germline V gene encodes CDR1 SGHRS and CDR2 YFSETQ. The V end lost 0 bases, the J end lost 5 bases, and 11 bases lay between the germline ends. This CDR3 spans 15 amino acids. CDR3 region: CASSLGNLPTGELFF. The DNA for the CDR3 is TGCGCCAGCAGCTTGGGCAATCTTCCTACCGGGGAGCTGTTTTTT.

The chain employs TRBV11-2 and TRBJ1-3, with D possibly being TRBD1 (5 bases). V lost 0 bases and J 4 bases, leaving 10 bases between the germline ends. The germline V gene encodes CDR1 SGHAT and CDR2 FQNNGV. The CDR3 has 15 residues. The DNA of the CDR3 is TGTGCCAGCAGCTTAGACGGGGGTCCGGGAAACACCATATATTTT. Amino acids: CASSLDGGPGNTIYF.

CDR3 loop: CASSSGRPDTQYF. The DNA of the CDR3 is TGTGCCAGCAGCTCCGGGCGGCCAGATACGCAGTATTTT. The chain joins TRBV7-2 to TRBJ2-3; D not resolved. CDR1 and CDR2 (germline): SGHTA, FQGNSA. V was shortened by 4 bases and J by 4 bases, with 9 bases between the two germline ends. There are 13 residues in the CDR3.

V usage is TRBV7-3 and J usage is TRBJ2-3; no definite D call. Germline lookup yields CDR1 SGHTA and CDR2 FQGTGA. There are 12 residues in the CDR3. The V end lost 5 bases, the J end lost 4 bases, and 7 bases lay between the germline ends. CDR3 protein: CASSDSSDTQYF. CDR3 in DNA: TGTGCCAGCAGCGACTCGTCAGATACGCAGTATTTT.

This chain connects TRBV12-5 to TRBJ2-7; 7 bases match TRBD1. V was clipped by 1 base and J by 4 bases; unmatched bases: 1. Looked up from germline, CDR1 is LGHNT and CDR2 is FRNRAP. There are 13 residues in the CDR3. CDR3 protein: CASGLGQGYEQYF. In DNA, the CDR3 is TGTGCTAGTGGTTTGGGACAGGGATACGAGCAGTACTTC.